The 8 T cell receptor beta chains given below trace back to one sample, sequenced in a study of chemoradiotherapy in HPV16-positive cancers. Measured with immunoSEQ multiplex PCR; TCRdb has only the in-frame clones, and not every one. The profile shows about 35,000 clones, over 80% of them singletons. The source material was blood, sampled from a patient who underwent chemoradiotherapy. The receptors shown here come from a human donor with HPV-associated anogenital cancer.

This clone was detected once. J is TRBJ2-5 and V is TRBV2; D is undetermined. The CDR3 covers 16 residues. The germline V gene encodes CDR1 SNHLY and CDR2 FYNNEI. Trimming took off 5 bases at V and 5 bases at J, with 21 bases between the two ends. CDR3 sequence (DNA): TGTGCCAGCAGTAGAGCAGTATCGCGGTATGGGGAGACCCAGTACTTC. This gives the protein CASSRAVSRYGETQYF.

The gene calls are TRBV27 and TRBJ1-5; the D gene is possibly TRBD1 (6 bases). V was shortened by 1 base and J by 4 bases, with 8 bases between the two germline ends. The CDR3 is 14 residues long. Per germline, CDR1 MNHEY and CDR2 SMNVEV (reference sequence). The CDR3 protein is CASSLLGANQPQHF. DNA for the CDR3: TGTGCCAGCAGTTTATTGGGGGCGAATCAGCCCCAGCATTTT.

The rearrangement joins TRBV2 to TRBJ1-5; a weak D match, TRBD1 (6 bases). Trimming removed 5 bases at V and 6 bases at J, with 8 bases between. The CDR3 loop spans 12 amino acids. Germline lookup yields CDR1 SNHLY and CDR2 FYNNEI. The CDR3 DNA follows: TGTGCCAGCAGTTACAGGGTTCAGCCCCAGCATTTT. This gives the protein CASSYRVQPQHF. Supplemented by reference TRBV2 and TRBJ1-5, the full variable domain reads EPEVTQTPSHQVTQMGQEVILRCVPISNHLYFYWYRQILGQKVEFLVSFYNNEISEKSEIFDDQFSVERPDGSNFTLKIRSTKLEDSAMYFCASSYRVQPQHFGDGTRLSIL.

The V call is TRBV30, the J call TRBJ2-1; D remains ambiguous. The CDR3 sequence is 15 residues long. Germline loops: CDR1 GTSNPN, CDR2 SVGIG (reference sequence). Deletions cut 4 bases from V and 5 bases from J, with 18 bases between. The CDR3 DNA sequence: TGTGCCTGGACCCCCCGGCAGGAGCGTAACAATGAGCAGTTCTTC. This translates into CAWTPRQERNNEQFF.

This chain uses TRBV4-1 with TRBJ2-3, with unresolved D. Germline values: CDR1 MGHRA, CDR2 YSYEKL. The CDR3 consists of 15 residues. V was pared by 4 bases and J by 3 bases, with 14 bases between. For the CDR3, the DNA is TGCGCCAGCAGCCGTGCTGGACCCTTGACAGATACGCAGTATTTT. Translation: CASSRAGPLTDTQYF.

This clone was counted between two and nine times. V gene TRBV7-9 combines with J gene TRBJ1-2; D unclear. The V gene lost 2 bases and the J gene lost 6 bases, with 10 bases spanning the gap. The CDR3 is 13 amino acids. In germline, CDR1 is SEHNR, CDR2 FQNEAQ (reference sequence). CDR3: CASSLFLADGYTF. The CDR3 DNA reads TGTGCCAGCAGCTTATTCCTGGCGGATGGCTACACCTTC. Full variable domain (outside the CDR3, taken from reference TRBV7-9 and TRBJ1-2): DTGVSQNPRHKITKRGQNVTFRCDPISEHNRLYWYRQTLGQGPEFLTYFQNEAQLEKSRLLSDRFSAERPKGSFSTLEIQRTEQGDSAMYLCASSLFLADGYTFGSGTRLTVV.

This clone was seen only once. This chain connects TRBV28 to TRBJ1-6; TRBD1 aligns across 8 bases. V gave up 5 bases and J gave up 5 bases; unmatched junction bases: 5. Per germline, CDR1 MDHEN and CDR2 SYDVKM. The CDR3 totals 15 residues. In DNA form, the CDR3 reads TGTGCCAGCAGTATCGGACAGGGAGATAATTCACCCCTCCACTTT. It translates to CASSIGQGDNSPLHF.

The chain links TRBV11-1 to TRBJ2-2, with D unclear. The CDR3 is 13 amino acids. CDR1 and CDR2 (germline): SGHAT, FQDESV (reference sequence). V lost 5 bases and J lost 7, with 11 bases in between. CDR3 residues: CASSPYTGGELFF. CDR3 nucleotide sequence: TGTGCCAGCAGCCCCTACACCGGCGGGGAGCTGTTTTTT.